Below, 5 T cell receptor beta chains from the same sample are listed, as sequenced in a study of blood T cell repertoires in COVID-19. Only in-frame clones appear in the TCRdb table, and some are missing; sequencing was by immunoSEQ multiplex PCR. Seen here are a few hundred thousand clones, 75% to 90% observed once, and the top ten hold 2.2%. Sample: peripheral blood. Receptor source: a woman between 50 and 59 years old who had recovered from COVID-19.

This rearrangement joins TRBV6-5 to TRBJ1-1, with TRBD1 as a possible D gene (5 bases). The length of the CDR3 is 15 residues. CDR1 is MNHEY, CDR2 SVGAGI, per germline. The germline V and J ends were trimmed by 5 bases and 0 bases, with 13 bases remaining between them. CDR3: CASSRAGVMNTEAFF. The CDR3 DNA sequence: TGTGCCAGCAGTCGCGCGGGGGTCATGAACACTGAAGCTTTCTTT.

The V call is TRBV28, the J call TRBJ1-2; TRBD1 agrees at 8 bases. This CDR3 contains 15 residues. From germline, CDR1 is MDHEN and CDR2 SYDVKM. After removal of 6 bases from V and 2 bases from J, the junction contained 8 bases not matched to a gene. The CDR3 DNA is TGTGCCAGCAGCCTCCCCGGGACAGGCAACTATGGCTACACCTTC. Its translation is CASSLPGTGNYGYTF.

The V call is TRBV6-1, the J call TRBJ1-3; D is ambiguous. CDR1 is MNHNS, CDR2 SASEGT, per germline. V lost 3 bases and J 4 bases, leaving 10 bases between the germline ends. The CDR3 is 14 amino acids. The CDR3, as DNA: TGTGCCAGCAGTGAGTCCAGATCCGGAAACACCATATATTTT. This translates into CASSESRSGNTIYF.

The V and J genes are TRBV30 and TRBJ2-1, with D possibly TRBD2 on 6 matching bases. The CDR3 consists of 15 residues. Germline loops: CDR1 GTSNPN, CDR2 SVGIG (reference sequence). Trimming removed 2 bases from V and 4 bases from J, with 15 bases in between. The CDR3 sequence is CAWSTGGLNYNEQFF. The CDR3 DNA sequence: TGTGCCTGGAGTACTGGGGGACTCAATTACAATGAGCAGTTCTTC.

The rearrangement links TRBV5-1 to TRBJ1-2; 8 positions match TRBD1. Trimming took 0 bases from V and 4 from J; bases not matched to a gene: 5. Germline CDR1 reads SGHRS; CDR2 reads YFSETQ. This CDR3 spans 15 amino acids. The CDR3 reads CASSLAGGDGYGYTF. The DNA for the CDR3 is TGCGCCAGCAGCTTGGCAGGGGGCGATGGCTATGGCTACACCTTC.